Detailed here is one TCR beta chain. The source of the sample is a study of T cell changes during pregnancy in multiple sclerosis. Profiling relied on immunoSEQ multiplex PCR, and the TCRdb table lists in-frame clones only, not all of them. Of approximately 50,000 clones in the sample, around 94% were seen once. The CDR3 totals 15 residues. Germline CDR1 reads SGHNT; CDR2 reads YYREEE (reference sequence). Trimming left V 3 bases short and J 2 bases short, with 13 bases between. Sequencing was performed on CD4+ T cells from peripheral blood mononuclear cells, taken in the third trimester of pregnancy. The V gene is TRBV5-4, the J gene TRBJ2-3, with D possibly TRBD1 on 6 matching bases. This clonotype was obtained from a female donor with multiple sclerosis, enrolled in a pregnancy study. The DNA for the CDR3 is TGTGCCAGCAGCTCCGGGACAAGTAACACAGATACGCAGTATTTT. Translation gives CASSSGTSNTDTQYF.